A single sample is the source of the 11 T cell receptor beta chains below, sequenced in a study of T-cell memory formation after mild COVID-19. TCRdb reprocessed the 5' RACE reads with MiXCR, giving one entry per CDR3 protein. Of about 120,000 distinct CDR3 sequences in the sample, 20% to 25% were seen once. The sample consisted of PBMCs or a T cell subset sorted from them (not recorded which). The receptors were gathered from a man between 18 and 29 years old who had mild COVID-19 (a few samples of this study predate the infection). Cell type and time point are not known.

The CDR3 DNA sequence: TGTGCCAGCAGTCCTCCAGGGAGGGGCTACGAGCAGTACTTC. As protein: CASSPPGRGYEQYF. J is TRBJ2-7 and V is TRBV12-3 or TRBV12-4; TRBD2 matches 7 bases. Trimming at V came to 5 bases and at J to 3 bases, leaving 7 bases not matched to a gene. This CDR3 region has 14 residues.

The V and J genes are TRBV7-3 and TRBJ2-2; 10 bases fit TRBD1. This CDR3 spans 16 amino acids. V shed 5 bases, J shed 5 bases, and the junction held 8 bases outside the gene matches. Per the germline V gene, CDR1 is SGHTA and CDR2 is FQGTGA. CDR3 amino acids: CASSTQGQGGTGELFF. The CDR3 DNA sequence: TGTGCCAGCAGCACCCAAGGACAGGGGGGTACCGGGGAGCTGTTTTTT.

V gene TRBV12-3 or TRBV12-4 combines with J gene TRBJ2-3, with 11 nucleotides matching TRBD1. This CDR3 has 14 residues. With 4 bases clipped from V and 9 bases from J, the junction kept 6 bases outside the gene matches. CDR3: CASSWTGGDSTQYF. For the CDR3, the DNA is TGTGCCAGCAGTTGGACAGGGGGCGATTCCACGCAGTATTTT.

The chain uses TRBV6-5 and TRBJ2-7; D unresolved. CDR3 length equals 13 residues. Trimming removed 8 bases at V and 1 base at J, with 12 bases between. CDR1 MNHEY and CDR2 SVGAGI come from the germline V gene. The chain's CDR3 is CASRPALSYEQYV. The CDR3 region has the DNA TGTGCCAGCCGCCCGGCCCTTTCCTACGAGCAGTACGTC.

The chain employs TRBV5-1 and TRBJ2-7; D is unclear. The germline CDR1 and CDR2 sequences are SGHRS and YFSETQ. The V gene lost 4 bases and the J gene lost 6 bases, with 20 bases spanning the gap. This CDR3 is 15 amino acids long. In DNA, the CDR3 is TGCGCCAGCAGCCCGGGTCGAAGTCGTCCAGCCGAGCAGTACTTC. Translation: CASSPGRSRPAEQYF.

In this sample, this clonotype turned up many times. The rearrangement uses TRBV20-1 and TRBJ2-7, with 12 bases identical to TRBD2. Germline V gene lookup returns CDR1 DFQATT and CDR2 SNEGSKA (reference sequence). This CDR3 spans 15 amino acids. J lost 0 bases, V lost 5 bases, and 5 bases had no gene match. CDR3 in amino acids: CSAYGTSGLSYEQYV. The CDR3 DNA reads as TGCAGTGCTTATGGGACTAGCGGGCTCTCCTACGAGCAGTACGTC.

The table lists this clonotype with a few counts. The chain recombines TRBV10-3 with TRBJ1-5; no clear D. There are 14 residues in the CDR3. The V gene's germline CDR1 is ENHRY and CDR2 SYGVKD. V was cut by 6 bases and J by 2 bases, with 11 bases left in between. CDR3 loop: CAIREPRGNQPQHF. As DNA, the CDR3 is TGTGCCATCAGGGAACCTCGCGGCAATCAGCCCCAGCATTTT.

The CDR3 DNA follows: TGTGCCAGTGGTCTGATCGGGGTCGCCGGGGAGCTGTTTTTT. Translating it yields CASGLIGVAGELFF. The chain combines TRBV19 with TRBJ2-2, with a possible D match to TRBD2 (5 bases). Germline V gene data show CDR1 as LNHDA and CDR2 as SQIVND (reference sequence). Between the trimmed V and J ends, which lost 8 bases and 6 bases, there was a span of 16 bases. The length of the CDR3 is 14 residues.

This clonotype appeared a few times. J is TRBJ2-7 and V is TRBV27; D not certain. CDR1 is MNHEY and CDR2 is SMNVEV in the germline V gene (reference sequence). The CDR3 totals 11 residues. Deletions cut 0 bases from V and 7 bases from J, with 4 bases between. CDR3 bases: TGTGCCAGCAGTTTATCTGGGGAGCAGTACTTC. It codes for CASSLSGEQYF.

This clonotype was detected a few times. The chain joins TRBV6-2 or TRBV6-3 to TRBJ1-1, with D hard to call. The CDR3 contains 16 residues. Between the trimmed V and J ends, which lost 2 bases and 4 bases, there was a span of 17 bases. Germline V CDR1 and CDR2: MNHEY, SVGEGT. CDR3: CASSYPRSMGFTEAFF. The DNA for the CDR3 is TGTGCCAGCAGTTACCCAAGGAGCATGGGATTCACTGAAGCTTTCTTT.

The chain links TRBV10-3 to TRBJ1-1; D gene uncertain. Looked up from germline, CDR1 is ENHRY and CDR2 is SYGVKD. The CDR3 is made up of 14 amino acids. The V end was cut by 0 bases, the J end by 5 bases, with 10 bases between. CDR3 in amino acids: CAISESIELTEAFF. DNA of the CDR3: TGTGCCATCAGTGAGTCGATCGAGCTTACTGAAGCTTTCTTT.